This TCR beta chain was documented in a study of blood T cell repertoires in COVID-19. The overall study: Samples of COVID-19 (acute and convalescent) were obtained from the United States, Italy and Spain.

Using immunoSEQ multiplex PCR, the repertoire was profiled, and TCRdb retains in-frame clones only, with some absent. In the table there are 310,000 or so clones, about nine tenths of which are singletons. Trimming left V 2 bases short and J 7 bases short, with 10 bases between. CDR1 SGDLS and CDR2 YYNGEE come from the germline V gene. CDR3 length: 14 residues. The study recruited people aged roughly 18 to 100 years across approximately 25 US areas. Researchers sorted participants into cohorts using their self-reported clinical history. Sequenced: PBMCs or T cells enriched from blood (not recorded which). The chain couples TRBV9 to TRBJ1-6; D may be TRBD1 (6 bases). The receptor was isolated from a woman under 30 who had recovered from COVID-19. The DNA for the CDR3 is TGTGCCAGCAGCGTGGGGGGGCTGAATTCACCCCTCCACTTT. It codes for CASSVGGLNSPLHF. Full variable domain (rest looked up from reference TRBV9 and TRBJ1-6): DSGVTQTPKHLITATGQRVTLRCSPRSGDLSVYWYQQSLDQGLQFLIQYYNGEERAKGNILERFSAQQFPDLHSELNLSSLELGDSALYFCASSVGGLNSPLHFGNGTRLTVT.